This T cell receptor beta chain was sequenced for a study of cytomegalovirus exposure and HLA in healthy donors. As regards this clone: Its antigen remains unidentified.

The CDR3 has 15 amino acids. V trimming: 3 bases; J trimming: 6 bases; junction bases outside the gene matches: 7. The germline V gene encodes CDR1 SGHRS and CDR2 YFSETQ. General observations from the study: It was reported that TCR beta sequences correctly inferred the HLA-A and HLA-B alleles for most subjects. Analysis performed later found 16,951 TCR beta sequences associated with HLA alleles at 0.05 false discovery rate.

Amplification used 60 Vbeta primers and 13 Jbeta primers. Assay used: immunoSEQ multiplex PCR; TCRdb lists only in-frame clones, some missing. The data contain over 100,000 clones, approximately 75% of them seen just once; the ten biggest clones take up approximately 0.99%. The rearrangement uses TRBV5-1 and TRBJ2-1, with 9 bases fitting TRBD2. The receptor was derived from a male donor in good health and CMV-seronegative. The specimen sequenced was PBMCs. The CDR3 nucleotides are TGCGCCAGCAGCTGGGGACTAGCAAAACGCAATGAGCAGTTCTTC. Translating it yields CASSWGLAKRNEQFF. The variable domain in full, with the rest retrieved from reference TRBV5-1 and TRBJ2-1, is KAGVTQTPRYLIKTRGQQVTLSCSPISGHRSVSWYQQTPGQGLQFLFEYFSETQRNKGNFPGRFSGRQFSNSRSEMNVSTLELGDSALYLCASSWGLAKRNEQFFGPGTRLTVL.